Listed here are 31 T cell receptor beta chains from one sample, sequenced in a study of PD-L1 blockade in urothelial cancer. Sequencing was performed with immunoSEQ multiplex PCR; in TCRdb, only in-frame clones are kept and a portion is missing. Here the sample spans more than 65,000 clones, about nine tenths being singletons. The sequenced sample was PBMCs, obtained around atezolizumab (anti-PD-L1) treatment. These receptors all come from an older woman with urothelial cancer.

V and J are TRBV30 and TRBJ2-3; 10 nucleotides match TRBD1. CDR3 length: 15 residues. V trimming: 4 bases; J trimming: 3 bases; junction bases outside the gene matches: 7. CDR1 is GTSNPN and CDR2 is SVGIG in the germline V gene (reference sequence). The CDR3 sequence: CAWIRGQGWTDTQYF. CDR3 nucleotides: TGTGCCTGGATCCGGGGACAGGGGTGGACAGATACGCAGTATTTT.

CDR3 bases: TGTGCCAGCAGCTTAGAAGGCGGGAGTAGTACCGGGGAGCTGTTTTTT. This encodes CASSLEGGSSTGELFF. The rearrangement links TRBV11-1 to TRBJ2-2; 7 bases align to TRBD2. Trimming cost V 1 base and J 5 bases; bases outside gene matches: 7. The CDR3 spans 16 residues. The germline V gene has CDR1 SGHAT and CDR2 FQDESV (reference sequence).

V usage is TRBV9 and J usage is TRBJ1-1; D gene uncertain. The CDR3 contains 14 residues. V was pared by 0 bases and J by 1 base, with 7 bases between. The germline V gene encodes CDR1 SGDLS and CDR2 YYNGEE. This chain's CDR3 is CASSVVTGNTEAFF. The CDR3 DNA sequence: TGTGCCAGCAGCGTAGTAACGGGGAACACTGAAGCTTTCTTT.

J is TRBJ2-5 and V is TRBV29-1; D gene ambiguous. Trimming shortened V by 3 bases and J by 3 bases, and 8 bases separated the two germline ends. Germline V gene sequence: CDR1 SQVTM, CDR2 ANQGSEA. This CDR3 has 12 residues. The CDR3 reads CSVESAKETQYF. CDR3 in DNA: TGCAGCGTTGAGAGCGCCAAAGAGACCCAGTACTTC.

The rearrangement joins TRBV30 to TRBJ1-2; 10 bases fit TRBD1. Looked up from germline, CDR1 is GTSNPN and CDR2 is SVGIG (reference sequence). The trim removed 4 bases at V and 2 bases at J, leaving 7 bases unmatched. The CDR3 has 15 residues. DNA of the CDR3: TGTGCCTGGATAAATTCGGGACAGGGGAACTATGGCTACACCTTC. As protein: CAWINSGQGNYGYTF.

This clone appeared once. This chain links TRBV6-5 with TRBJ2-7; TRBD2 matches at 14 bases. The V gene's germline CDR1 is MNHEY and CDR2 SVGAGI. The CDR3 consists of 15 residues. After removal of 7 bases from V and 6 bases from J, the junction contained 8 bases not matched to a gene. The CDR3 DNA reads as TGTGCCAGCACCGGGGGACTAGCGGGGGTAGGCGAGCAGTACTTC. Its translation is CASTGGLAGVGEQYF.

This clone has only one observation. CDR3 loop: CASSLGPGSLDEQFF. CDR3 DNA: TGTGCCAGCAGCTTAGGTCCAGGATCCTTGGATGAGCAGTTCTTC. V usage is TRBV11-3 and J usage is TRBJ2-1; no reliable D call. V was shortened by 1 base and J by 8 bases, with 15 bases between the two germline ends. This CDR3 is 15 amino acids long. CDR1 and CDR2 (germline): SGHNT, YENEEA. The variable domain in full, with the rest retrieved from reference TRBV11-3 and TRBJ2-1, is EAGVVQSPRYKIIEKKQPVAFWCNPISGHNTLYWYLQNLGQGPELLIRYENEEAVDDSQLPKDRFSAERLKGVDSTLKIQPAELGDSAVYLCASSLGPGSLDEQFFGPGTRLTVL.

The gene calls are TRBV30 and TRBJ2-7, with a possible D match to TRBD1 (6 bases). CDR3 size: 16 residues. The germline V gene encodes CDR1 GTSNPN and CDR2 SVGIG (reference sequence). V was trimmed by 2 bases and J by 3 bases, leaving 20 bases between them. The CDR3 sequence is CAWSLVPGHRFYEQYF. CDR3 coding DNA: TGTGCCTGGAGTTTGGTCCCGGGACACCGATTCTACGAGCAGTACTTC. The whole variable domain, remainder taken from reference TRBV30 and TRBJ2-7, is SQTIHQWPATLVQPVGSPLSLECTVEGTSNPNLYWYRQAAGRGLQLLFYSVGIGQISSEVPQNLSASRPQDRQFILSSKKLLLSDSGFYLCAWSLVPGHRFYEQYFGPGTRLTVT.

The V call is TRBV5-6, the J call TRBJ2-7, with a possible D match to TRBD1 (6 bases). Trimming shortened V by 4 bases and J by 3 bases, and 11 bases separated the two germline ends. The CDR3 runs to 13 residues. Germline values: CDR1 SGHDT, CDR2 YYEEEE. This CDR3 reads CASSPGHSYEQYF. DNA for the CDR3: TGTGCCAGCAGCCCGGGACATAGCTACGAGCAGTACTTC.

This clone has just one count. J is TRBJ1-2 and V is TRBV6-1; possibly TRBD1 for D (6 bases). Trimming removed 1 base at V and 7 bases at J, with 19 bases between. The CDR3 is 16 amino acids. Germline lookup yields CDR1 MNHNS and CDR2 SASEGT. The CDR3 region is CASSEESRGGLRGYTF. CDR3 DNA: TGTGCCAGCAGTGAAGAATCGCGAGGGGGACTACGTGGCTACACCTTC.

This chain uses TRBV5-4 with TRBJ1-2; D gene uncertain. Germline loops: CDR1 SGHNT, CDR2 YYREEE (reference sequence). Trimming took 1 base from V and 1 from J, leaving 8 bases between them. CDR3 length equals 14 residues. The CDR3 sequence is CASSLLTFNYGYTF. The CDR3 DNA is TGTGCCAGCAGCTTGCTCACATTTAACTATGGCTACACCTTC.

This clone was observed a few times. The genes are TRBV9 and TRBJ1-4, with 7 bases that match TRBD1. V lost 3 bases, J lost 11 bases, and 1 base stayed unmatched. The germline CDR1 and CDR2 sequences are SGDLS and YYNGEE. The length of the CDR3 is 11 residues. This CDR3 reads CASSAQGKLFF. The CDR3 bases are TGTGCCAGCAGCGCACAGGGGAAACTGTTTTTT.

This clone was seen only once. The rearrangement links TRBV29-1 to TRBJ2-7; TRBD1 is a possible D gene (5 bases). CDR1 and CDR2 (germline): SQVTM, ANQGSEA. V was shortened by 1 base and J by 3 bases, with 7 bases between the two germline ends. The CDR3 spans 12 residues. In DNA form, the CDR3 reads TGCAGCGTTGAAGCGCAGGGCTACGAGCAGTACTTC. As protein: CSVEAQGYEQYF.

The chain recombines TRBV10-3 with TRBJ2-1, with D possibly matching TRBD2 (5 bases). Deletions cut 2 bases from V and 6 bases from J, with 8 bases between. The CDR3 extends over 13 amino acids. Germline V gives CDR1 ENHRY, CDR2 SYGVKD. CDR3 bases: TGTGCCATCAGTGAGGAGGGTTCCAATGAGCAGTTCTTC. Translated: CAISEEGSNEQFF.

V is TRBV28 and J is TRBJ2-1; a possible D gene is TRBD1 (6 bases). Germline-derived CDR1 and CDR2 are MDHEN and SYDVKM. Trimming took off 4 bases at V and 3 bases at J, with 10 bases between the two ends. The CDR3 is 14 residues long. The CDR3 region has the DNA TGTGCCAGCAGTTCGGGACAAATCTACAATGAGCAGTTCTTC. It encodes CASSSGQIYNEQFF.

J is TRBJ1-1 and V is TRBV5-1, with 8 bases that match TRBD1. Germline loops: CDR1 SGHRS, CDR2 YFSETQ. V gave up 5 bases and J gave up 5 bases; unmatched junction bases: 5. This CDR3 region has 13 residues. In nucleotides, the CDR3 is TGCGCCAGCAGTGTAACAGGGGGTACTGAAGCTTTCTTT. As protein: CASSVTGGTEAFF.

This chain uses TRBV7-9 with TRBJ1-3, with 7 bases that match TRBD1. This CDR3 region has 18 residues. Germline loops: CDR1 SEHNR, CDR2 FQNEAQ (reference sequence). The trim removed 5 bases at V and 0 bases at J, leaving 13 bases unmatched. As DNA, the CDR3 is TGTGCCAGCAGCCAGCTCGATTTCAGGGGGACCTCTGGAAACACCATATATTTT. This gives the protein CASSQLDFRGTSGNTIYF.

This chain joins TRBV19 and TRBJ2-1; 13 positions agree with TRBD2. The J segment lost 0 bases and the V segment lost 2 bases, leaving 1 base of the junction unmatched. The CDR3 is 17 amino acids. Looked up from germline, CDR1 is LNHDA and CDR2 is SQIVND (reference sequence). CDR3 DNA: TGTGCCAGTAGTATAAGGACTAGCGGGGGCTCCTACAATGAGCAGTTCTTC. Translated, it gives CASSIRTSGGSYNEQFF.

Many counts were recorded for this clone. The V gene is TRBV11-2, the J gene TRBJ2-1; 10 bases are a match to TRBD1. Germline V gives CDR1 SGHAT, CDR2 FQNNGV. The CDR3 consists of 15 residues. Germline trimming cut 6 bases from V and 6 bases from J; bases unmatched to any gene: 8. The CDR3 here is CASSQTGTGVNEQFF. The CDR3 region has the DNA TGTGCCAGCAGTCAAACCGGGACAGGGGTCAATGAGCAGTTCTTC.

The CDR3 nucleotides are TGTGCCAGCAGCTCAAGACAGGGTTTGATGTACCAAGAGACCCAGTACTTC. This codes for CASSSRQGLMYQETQYF. The rearrangement links TRBV5-6 to TRBJ2-5; the match to TRBD1 covers 7 bases. Germline trimming cut 3 bases from V and 0 bases from J; bases unmatched to any gene: 11. CDR1 SGHDT and CDR2 YYEEEE come from the germline V gene. CDR3 size: 17 residues. Looking up the rest from reference TRBV5-6 and TRBJ2-5 gives the full variable domain: DAGVTQSPTHLIKTRGQQVTLRCSPKSGHDTVSWYQQALGQGPQFIFQYYEEEERQRGNFPDRFSGHQFPNYSSELNVNALLLGDSALYLCASSSRQGLMYQETQYFGPGTRLLVL.

This chain links TRBV5-1 with TRBJ2-7; TRBD2 matches at 14 bases. V shed 1 base and J 6 bases; nucleotides not matched to a gene: 12. The CDR3 covers 18 residues. The germline CDR1 and CDR2 sequences are SGHRS and YFSETQ. CDR3 nucleotide sequence: TGCGCCAGCAGCTTGTTCCCCAGGGGACTAGCGGGAGCTGGCGAGCAGTACTTC. It translates to CASSLFPRGLAGAGEQYF.

J is TRBJ2-7 and V is TRBV4-2, with 11 bases aligning to TRBD2. The CDR3 is 16 amino acids. The germline V gene has CDR1 LGHNA and CDR2 YNFKEQ. With V trimmed by 2 bases and J by 4 bases, 7 bases remained unmatched. CDR3 coding DNA: TGTGCCAGCAGCCAACTTAGCGGGGGGGTCAGGTACGAGCAGTACTTC. Translated, it gives CASSQLSGGVRYEQYF.

The genes are TRBV19 and TRBJ2-2; D uncertain. CDR1 LNHDA and CDR2 SQIVND come from the germline V gene (reference sequence). The CDR3 has 14 amino acids. Deletions cut 2 bases from V and 0 bases from J, with 4 bases between. The CDR3 DNA reads as TGTGCCAGTAGTATACCTACGAACACCGGGGAGCTGTTTTTT. Protein sequence: CASSIPTNTGELFF.

V and J are TRBV7-9 and TRBJ1-5, with 7 positions matching TRBD1. The V and J ends lost 5 bases and 4 bases, in that order; junction bases with no gene match: 2. Per germline, CDR1 SEHNR and CDR2 FQNEAQ (reference sequence). The CDR3 has 13 residues. CDR3 nucleotide sequence: TGTGCCAGCAGCCCGACAGGGAATCAGCCCCAGCATTTT. It yields the protein CASSPTGNQPQHF.

The V and J genes are TRBV19 and TRBJ2-1; 10 bases match TRBD2. The germline gives CDR1 LNHDA, CDR2 SQIVND (reference sequence). V was clipped by 4 bases and J by 4 bases; unmatched bases: 4. CDR3 length: 15 amino acids. The CDR3 DNA reads as TGTGCCAGTAGTACAACAGCGGGAGGGTACAATGAGCAGTTCTTC. Residues: CASSTTAGGYNEQFF.

This rearrangement joins TRBV14 to TRBJ2-1; TRBD2 matches 8 bases. After removal of 1 base from V and 1 base from J, the junction contained 6 bases not matched to a gene. Looked up from germline, CDR1 is SGHDN and CDR2 is FVKESK. CDR3 length: 17 amino acids. CDR3 sequence reads: CASSQVPGLVSYNEQFF. In nucleotides, the CDR3 is TGTGCCAGCAGCCAAGTACCGGGACTAGTTTCCTACAATGAGCAGTTCTTC.

Details on this clone: This sample also contains other DNA sequences that code for the same CDR3. This rearrangement joins TRBV9 to TRBJ2-3; TRBD2 aligns across 14 bases. Germline assignment: CDR1 SGDLS and CDR2 YYNGEE. V lost 0 bases, J lost 0 bases, and 3 bases stayed unmatched. The CDR3 spans 18 residues. CDR3 coding DNA: TGTGCCAGCAGCGTAGGACTAGCGGGAGGGACTAGCACAGATACGCAGTATTTT. Its translation: CASSVGLAGGTSTDTQYF. Full variable domain (rest looked up from reference TRBV9 and TRBJ2-3): DSGVTQTPKHLITATGQRVTLRCSPRSGDLSVYWYQQSLDQGLQFLIQYYNGEERAKGNILERFSAQQFPDLHSELNLSSLELGDSALYFCASSVGLAGGTSTDTQYFGPGTRLTVL.

This clone was counted once. The chain carries TRBV29-1 and TRBJ2-1, with 8 bases matching TRBD2. Losses at the gene ends were 4 bases for V and 2 bases for J; bases not matched to a gene: 1. CDR3 length equals 13 residues. CDR1 and CDR2 from the germline V gene are SQVTM and ANQGSEA. CDR3 region: CSVGGRPYNEQFF. DNA of the CDR3: TGCAGCGTTGGCGGGAGGCCCTACAATGAGCAGTTCTTC.

This chain links TRBV4-1 with TRBJ1-5, with a weak D call TRBD1 (6 bases). V lost 1 base to trimming and J lost 6 bases, with 13 bases between them. The CDR3 is made up of 15 amino acids. From germline, CDR1 is MGHRA and CDR2 YSYEKL. CDR3: CASSQAPGEGQPQHF. DNA of the CDR3: TGCGCCAGCAGCCAAGCACCAGGGGAAGGTCAGCCCCAGCATTTT.

The chain uses TRBV28 and TRBJ2-2, with a weak D call TRBD1 (6 bases). The V end was cut by 7 bases, the J end by 4 bases, with 13 bases between. The CDR3 covers 14 residues. Germline-derived CDR1 and CDR2 are MDHEN and SYDVKM. The CDR3 sequence: CASIPGTSTGELFF. CDR3 coding DNA: TGTGCCAGCATTCCCGGGACATCCACCGGGGAGCTGTTTTTT. Variable domain in full (rest from reference TRBV28 and TRBJ2-2): DVKVTQSSRYLVKRTGEKVFLECVQDMDHENMFWYRQDPGLGLRLIYFSYDVKMKEKGDIPEGYSVSREKKERFSLILESASTNQTSMYLCASIPGTSTGELFFGEGSRLTVL.

This sequence joins TRBV5-4 and TRBJ1-2, with 8 bases that match TRBD1. V was pared by 3 bases and J by 4 bases, with 11 bases of the junction left unmatched. CDR3 size: 16 residues. Germline CDR1 SGHNT, CDR2 YYREEE (reference sequence). The CDR3 DNA sequence: TGTGCCAGCAGCTCCCCTCAGGGGGCCGGGGCCTATGGCTACACCTTC. Translating it yields CASSSPQGAGAYGYTF. The full variable domain, completed using reference TRBV5-4 and TRBJ1-2, is ETGVTQSPTHLIKTRGQQVTLRCSSQSGHNTVSWYQQALGQGPQFIFQYYREEENGRGNFPPRFSGLQFPNYSSELNVNALELDDSALYLCASSSPQGAGAYGYTFGSGTRLTVV.